This T cell receptor beta chain was recorded in a study of blood T cell repertoires in COVID-19. For the study at large: COVID-19 samples collected from the United States, Italy and Spain covered acute and convalescent phases. PBMCs, B-cell-depleted T cells, or T cells were the source of the cDNA or gDNA that made up the material.

Trimming shortened V by 6 bases and J by 3 bases, and 15 bases separated the two germline ends. The CDR3 covers 14 residues. Germline CDR1 MDHEN, CDR2 SYDVKM. In the study's own analysis: Researchers report that nucleated cell counts were estimated from reference gene primer amplification. Repertoires were generated with immunoSEQ multiplex PCR, while TCRdb's copy carries only in-frame clones and drops some. D and trimming come from the DNA, and the V and J calls and clone size come from that table. The sample holds tens of thousands of clones, approximately 89% seen once. The chain uses TRBV28 and TRBJ2-7; possibly TRBD1 for D (5 bases). The sample was peripheral blood. This sequence was found in an elderly woman with acute or convalescent COVID-19. CDR3 in DNA: TGTGCCAGCAGCCGGATCGGACACCACTACGAGCAGTACGTC. It is translated as CASSRIGHHYEQYV.